This TCR beta chain was sequenced during a study of blood T cell repertoires in COVID-19. For the study at large: Spain, Italy and the United States supplied samples that represented acute and convalescent COVID-19.

Here immunoSEQ multiplex PCR was the method, and the copy in TCRdb shows in-frame clones only, minus some. The table includes under 200,000 clones, more than 75% detected once. This CDR3 has 16 amino acids. The germline V gene has CDR1 MDHEN and CDR2 SYDVKM. J lost 6 bases, V lost 1 base, and 12 bases had no gene match. Sequencing was carried out using peripheral blood. This chain joins TRBV28 and TRBJ2-7; 7 bases map to TRBD2. This TCR derives from a man aged 35-49 years with active or convalescent COVID-19. The CDR3 region has the DNA TGTGCCAGCAGTTTATCGCGGGAGATTTGGATAGGCGAGCAGTACTTC. This codes for CASSLSREIWIGEQYF.